This entry lists 29 T cell receptor beta chains sequenced from one sample in a study of blood T cell repertoires in COVID-19. The repertoire was sequenced with immunoSEQ multiplex PCR; TCRdb's copy has only in-frame clones and lacks some. Of 150,000 to 190,000 clones in the sample, approximately 80% were seen once. Sequences were obtained from peripheral blood. These receptors were taken from an elderly woman with acute or convalescent COVID-19.

There are a few counts of this clone. This chain uses TRBV29-1 with TRBJ2-2, with D perhaps TRBD1 (6 bases). Trimming removed 3 bases at V and 0 bases at J, with 8 bases between. Germline loops: CDR1 SQVTM, CDR2 ANQGSEA. The CDR3 loop spans 14 amino acids. The CDR3 sequence: CSVDKGANTGELFF. The CDR3 coding sequence is TGCAGCGTTGACAAGGGGGCGAACACCGGGGAGCTGTTTTTT.

The genes are TRBV2 and TRBJ1-2; D not certain. The CDR3 length is 13 residues. Trimming shortened V by 7 bases and J by 0 bases, and 9 bases separated the two germline ends. The germline V gene encodes CDR1 SNHLY and CDR2 FYNNEI. This CDR3 is CASTRESNYGYTF. DNA of the CDR3: TGTGCCAGCACGCGAGAGTCTAACTATGGCTACACCTTC.

The chain links TRBV19 to TRBJ2-6; 15 nucleotides agree with TRBD2. The CDR3 spans 18 residues. V shed 4 bases, J shed 4 bases, and the junction held 5 bases outside the gene matches. Germline V gene data show CDR1 as LNHDA and CDR2 as SQIVND (reference sequence). Here the CDR3 DNA reads TGTGCCAGTAGTAGGACTAGCGGGAGGGATGGAGGGGCCAACGTCCTGACTTTC. It specifies CASSRTSGRDGGANVLTF.

The table lists this clone with many counts. The chain carries TRBV6-5 and TRBJ2-2; 8 bases map to TRBD1. Germline V gene lookup returns CDR1 MNHEY and CDR2 SVGAGI. Unmatched junction bases numbered 4, after V lost 6 bases and J lost 1 base. The CDR3 is 15 residues long. The CDR3 is CASRTGQGNTGELFF. The CDR3 DNA reads as TGTGCCAGCAGAACTGGACAGGGGAACACCGGGGAGCTGTTTTTT.

The table lists this clone with a few counts. The chain uses TRBV4-1 and TRBJ1-6; no firm D call. The CDR3 is made up of 16 amino acids. Deletions cut 0 bases from V and 11 bases from J, with 17 bases between. Germline V lookup: CDR1 MGHRA, CDR2 YSYEKL. CDR3 DNA: TGCGCCAGCAGCCAAGATCGGGAGGCAGGCTTGGCACCCCTCCACTTT. Residues: CASSQDREAGLAPLHF.

The rearrangement uses TRBV27 and TRBJ1-1; D possibly corresponds to TRBD1 (5 bases). Trimming removed 6 bases from V and 8 bases from J, with 10 bases in between. The CDR3 runs 11 residues. Germline V gene sequence: CDR1 MNHEY, CDR2 SMNVEV (reference sequence). The CDR3 loop reads CASRTGMEAFF. CDR3 coding DNA: TGTGCCAGCAGAACAGGAATGGAAGCTTTCTTT.

V usage is TRBV7-8 and J usage is TRBJ2-4, with D maybe TRBD1 (6 bases). The CDR3 sequence is 14 residues long. CDR1 and CDR2 from the germline V gene are SGHVS and FQNEAQ. V was shortened by 0 bases and J by 6 bases, with 9 bases between the two germline ends. The CDR3 reads CASSLAGQGNIQYF. In DNA form, the CDR3 reads TGTGCCAGCAGCTTAGCGGGACAAGGAAACATTCAGTACTTC.

This clone has a handful of counts. This chain uses TRBV9 with TRBJ1-6; D is unresolved. Germline V CDR1 and CDR2: SGDLS, YYNGEE. The CDR3 spans 16 residues. Trimming stripped 0 bases from V and 6 bases from J, with 13 bases between. The CDR3 sequence: CASSVEGGFSNSPLHF. As DNA, the CDR3 is TGTGCCAGCAGCGTAGAGGGAGGGTTTAGTAATTCACCCCTCCACTTT.

The gene calls are TRBV6-5 and TRBJ1-1; 9 nucleotides align to TRBD1. J gave up 4 bases and V 6 bases, and 6 bases lay outside the gene matches. Per germline, CDR1 MNHEY and CDR2 SVGAGI. This CDR3 is 14 amino acids long. DNA of the CDR3: TGTGCCAGCAGAAGGACAGGGGTTGGCACTGAAGCTTTCTTT. Protein product: CASRRTGVGTEAFF.

This clone was found a few times. This sequence joins TRBV6-1 and TRBJ2-7; D gene uncertain. The CDR3 is made up of 13 amino acids. V was pared by 2 bases and J by 0 bases, with 5 bases between. CDR1 is MNHNS, CDR2 SASEGT, per germline. Here the CDR3 DNA reads TGTGCCAGCAGTGAACTATACTCCTACGAGCAGTACTTC. Its translation: CASSELYSYEQYF.

V and J are TRBV2 and TRBJ2-1; a weak D match, TRBD2 (5 bases). Trimming removed 8 bases at V and 5 bases at J, with 16 bases between. Germline CDR1 is SNHLY and CDR2 is FYNNEI. There are 14 residues in the CDR3. The CDR3 is CASAAWESDNEQFF. The DNA of the CDR3 is TGTGCCAGCGCCGCTTGGGAGAGCGACAATGAGCAGTTCTTC.

The V call is TRBV14, the J call TRBJ2-2, with a tentative D call TRBD2 (5 bases). The CDR3 length is 16 residues. Trimming took 6 bases from V and 1 from J, leaving 15 bases between them. Germline V gives CDR1 SGHDN, CDR2 FVKESK. Written as DNA, the CDR3 is TGTGCCAGCAGTTCGAGGGTACGAGGGAACACCGGGGAGCTGTTTTTT. This sequence encodes CASSSRVRGNTGELFF.

V is TRBV4-2 and J is TRBJ1-5; tentative D call: TRBD1 (5 bases). The CDR3 totals 17 residues. V was cut by 1 base and J by 3 bases, with 16 bases left in between. The V gene's germline CDR1 is LGHNA and CDR2 YNFKEQ. The CDR3 DNA follows: TGTGCCAGCAGCCAAGGATACTGGGGGGTTAACAATCAGCCCCAGCATTTT. This encodes CASSQGYWGVNNQPQHF.

The chain carries TRBV3-1 (or the pseudogene TRBV3-2) and TRBJ1-5; a possible D gene is TRBD1 (5 bases). CDR3 length: 17 residues. The germline V gene encodes CDR1 LGHDT and CDR2 YNNKEL (reference sequence). V lost 0 bases and J lost 1, with 13 bases in between. CDR3 loop: CASSQELGGRSNQPQHF. The DNA of the CDR3 is TGTGCCAGCAGCCAAGAGCTGGGGGGACGAAGCAATCAGCCCCAGCATTTT.

This chain uses TRBV9 with TRBJ1-5; no definite D call. Trimming shortened V by 3 bases and J by 6 bases, and 10 bases separated the two germline ends. The CDR3 runs to 13 residues. Germline-derived CDR1 and CDR2 are SGDLS and YYNGEE. In nucleotides, the CDR3 is TGTGCCAGCAGCGCGAATGAGGGTCAGCCCCAGCATTTT. This translates into CASSANEGQPQHF.

In its sample, this clone was seen a few times. The V and J genes are TRBV25-1 and TRBJ1-4, with 8 bases lining up with TRBD1. The length of the CDR3 is 14 residues. Germline loops: CDR1 MGHDK, CDR2 SYGVNS. J gave up 7 bases and V 7 bases, and 8 bases lay outside the gene matches. The DNA for the CDR3 is TGTGCCAGCAACACAGGGGGAGGGTTTGAAAAACTGTTTTTT. It codes for CASNTGGGFEKLFF.

The chain uses TRBV6-5 and TRBJ1-5; TRBD1 agrees at 8 bases. The ends lost 8 bases at V and 6 bases at J; junction bases unmatched: 6. The CDR3 totals 13 residues. Germline CDR1 and CDR2: MNHEY and SVGAGI. The CDR3 DNA is TGTGCCAGCTCCCCCAGGGGGCGTCAGCCCCAGCATTTT. Translation: CASSPRGRQPQHF.

CDR3 loop: CASSLRRTVANEKLFF. CDR3 nucleotides: TGTGCCAGCAGCTTACGGAGAACCGTGGCGAATGAAAAACTGTTTTTT. The V and J genes are TRBV7-8 and TRBJ1-4; D unresolved. The length of the CDR3 is 16 residues. Germline CDR1 reads SGHVS; CDR2 reads FQNEAQ. Trimming took 2 bases from V and 5 from J, leaving 15 bases between them. Based on the CDR3 plus reference TRBV7-8 and TRBJ1-4, the full variable domain is GAGVSQSPRYKVAKRGQDVALRCDPISGHVSLFWYQQALGQGPEFLTYFQNEAQLDKSGLPSDRFFAERPEGSVSTLKIQRTQQEDSAVYLCASSLRRTVANEKLFFGSGTQLSVL.

This chain joins TRBV21-1 and TRBJ2-7; the table's D call, TRBD1, has no DNA check behind it. TRBV21-1 is tagged as a pseudogene. This CDR3 has 14 amino acids. The CDR3 DNA sequence: TGTGCCAGCAGCAATGGGCCCCAGTGCCTGGTCCAGTACTTC. Amino acid sequence: CASSNGPQCLVQYF.

The J gene is TRBJ2-7, the V gene TRBV3-1 (or the pseudogene TRBV3-2); 11 positions agree with TRBD2. V lost 3 bases to trimming and J lost 4 bases; unmatched junction nucleotides: 2. The germline gives CDR1 LGHDT, CDR2 YNNKEL (reference sequence). The CDR3 totals 14 residues. As DNA, the CDR3 is TGTGCCAGCAGCCAGCTAGCGGGAGGTTACGAGCAGTACTTC. Translation gives CASSQLAGGYEQYF.

V and J are TRBV19 and TRBJ2-1, with 7 nucleotides matching TRBD2. The CDR3 is 16 residues long. V dropped 5 bases and J dropped 0; count of bases not matched to a gene: 7. Per germline, CDR1 LNHDA and CDR2 SQIVND (reference sequence). CDR3 sequence (DNA): TGTGCCAGTAGTTCTCGGGGCGGGAGCTCCTACAATGAGCAGTTCTTC. Protein sequence: CASSSRGGSSYNEQFF.

CDR3 residues: CASGTPNTGELFF. The DNA for the CDR3 is TGCGCCAGCGGGACACCGAACACCGGGGAGCTGTTTTTT. This chain uses TRBV5-1 with TRBJ2-2, with D possibly being TRBD1 (6 bases). The CDR3 is 13 residues long. V was cut by 7 bases and J by 0 bases, with 7 bases left in between. The germline V gene has CDR1 SGHRS and CDR2 YFSETQ.

This clone was seen once. The rearrangement uses TRBV11-2 and TRBJ2-5; 8 bases are a match to TRBD1. Germline V gene lookup returns CDR1 SGHAT and CDR2 FQNNGV. V trimming: 0 bases; J trimming: 4 bases; junction bases outside the gene matches: 1. This CDR3 comprises 14 residues. The CDR3 sequence: CASSLDQGAETQYF. In DNA, the CDR3 is TGTGCCAGCAGCTTAGATCAGGGGGCAGAGACCCAGTACTTC.

In its sample, this clone was seen a few times. This chain links TRBV18 with TRBJ1-4; TRBD1 might be the D (5 bases). Between the trimmed V and J ends, which lost 3 bases and 3 bases, there was a span of 11 bases. The CDR3 covers 15 residues. Germline CDR1 is KGHSH and CDR2 is LQKENI. CDR3 coding DNA: TGTGCCAGCTCACCGTCCTGGGGCTCTAATGAAAAACTGTTTTTT. Protein sequence: CASSPSWGSNEKLFF.

This clone was found a few times. The chain is built from TRBV7-2 and TRBJ1-4, with D unresolved. Germline CDR1 reads SGHTA; CDR2 reads FQGNSA. This CDR3 contains 20 residues. Trimming took 0 bases from V and 0 from J, leaving 20 bases between them. CDR3 DNA: TGTGCCAGCAGCTTAGCCCCGGGTGGTAGATCCCTGACAACTAATGAAAAACTGTTTTTT. Amino acid sequence: CASSLAPGGRSLTTNEKLFF.

V is TRBV21-1 and J is TRBJ1-3; the D call of TRBD1 is as the table states it, not checked on the DNA. TRBV21-1 is a listed pseudogene. The CDR3 totals 17 residues. CDR3 amino acids: CASSNRGATGGGNTIYF. The CDR3, as DNA: TGTGCCAGCAGCAATCGGGGGGCCACAGGGGGAGGAAACACCATATATTTT.

The chain recombines TRBV5-1 with TRBJ2-3, with D perhaps TRBD1 (6 bases). Deletions cut 2 bases from V and 3 bases from J, with 10 bases between. Per the germline V gene, CDR1 is SGHRS and CDR2 is YFSETQ. This CDR3 has 14 residues. The DNA for the CDR3 is TGCGCCAGCAGCTTTGCAGGGGAAACAGATACGCAGTATTTT. This translates into CASSFAGETDTQYF.

The chain employs TRBV9 and TRBJ2-7, with 9 bases matching TRBD1. CDR1 and CDR2 (germline): SGDLS, YYNGEE. V lost 0 bases, J lost 3 bases, and 4 bases stayed unmatched. The CDR3 is 15 residues long. CDR3 loop: CASSVGWTGDYEQYF. The CDR3 DNA follows: TGTGCCAGCAGCGTAGGCTGGACAGGGGACTACGAGCAGTACTTC.

This chain links TRBV7-9 with TRBJ2-5, with TRBD2 identical over 7 bases. The CDR3 loop spans 16 amino acids. Germline V gene data show CDR1 as SEHNR and CDR2 as FQNEAQ (reference sequence). Germline trimming cut 2 bases from V and 1 base from J; bases unmatched to any gene: 7. The DNA for the CDR3 is TGTGCCAGCAGCTTACGACTTAGCGGGCCCCAAGAGACCCAGTACTTC. Translating gives CASSLRLSGPQETQYF.